A single sample is the source of the 22 T cell receptor beta chains below, sequenced in a study of identical twins. TCRdb re-called the 5' RACE reads with MiXCR, one entry per CDR3 protein. Among about 520,000 distinct CDR3 sequences listed, roughly a fifth were seen once. These data are also associated with another study on T cells expressing NK-cell markers.

Sequencing input: CD4+ T cells sorted from blood. All receptors derive from a woman aged 18-29 years in good health.

This clonotype showed up just a few times. This chain joins TRBV4-3 and TRBJ1-1, with unresolved D. Trimming pared 0 bases from V and 1 base from J, leaving 9 bases between. Germline V lookup: CDR1 LGHNA, CDR2 YSLEER. The CDR3 runs 15 residues. Here the CDR3 reads CASSQERHQNTEAFF. The CDR3 DNA sequence: TGCGCCAGCAGCCAAGAGCGACACCAGAACACTGAAGCTTTCTTT.

V gene TRBV27 combines with J gene TRBJ2-7, with D perhaps TRBD2 (6 bases). Germline values: CDR1 MNHEY, CDR2 SMNVEV (reference sequence). The CDR3 contains 14 residues. V shed 6 bases and J shed 0 bases, with 12 bases lying between them. The CDR3 DNA reads as TGTGCCAGCAGGCCGGGACTGAGCTCCTACGAGCAGTACTTC. As protein: CASRPGLSSYEQYF.

This clonotype came up many times. The chain uses TRBV12-3 or TRBV12-4 and TRBJ2-7; 9 positions agree with TRBD1. The CDR3 is 13 amino acids. V shed 6 bases, J shed 4 bases, and the junction held 4 bases outside the gene matches. For the CDR3, the DNA is TGTGCCAGCAGCGGGACAGGGCTATACGAGCAGTACTTC. Translated: CASSGTGLYEQYF.

This clonotype was seen at least ten times. The CDR3 is CAISASAQTSGSTDTQYF. The DNA for the CDR3 is TGTGCCATCAGTGCTTCTGCCCAAACTAGCGGGAGCACAGATACGCAGTATTTT. V gene TRBV10-3 combines with J gene TRBJ2-3; TRBD2 matches at 9 bases. The CDR3 is 18 residues long. V trimming: 4 bases; J trimming: 0 bases; junction bases outside the gene matches: 11. CDR1 is ENHRY, CDR2 SYGVKD, per germline.

V is TRBV6-5 and J is TRBJ2-3, with TRBD2 identical over 8 bases. CDR3 size: 15 residues. Trimming took 3 bases from V and 2 from J; bases not matched to a gene: 4. The germline CDR1 and CDR2 sequences are MNHEY and SVGAGI. The CDR3 region is CASSYRGGDTDTQYF. The CDR3 region has the DNA TGTGCCAGCAGTTATCGGGGGGGGGACACAGATACGCAGTATTTT.

This clonotype was observed many times. The genes are TRBV20-1 and TRBJ2-1, with TRBD2 matching 11 bases. V trimming: 0 bases; J trimming: 0 bases; junction bases outside the gene matches: 13. CDR1 and CDR2 from the germline V gene are DFQATT and SNEGSKA (reference sequence). The CDR3 covers 20 residues. CDR3 bases: TGCAGTGCTAGAGATCCCGGGACTAGCGGACTATTAAGCTCCTACAATGAGCAGTTCTTC. As protein: CSARDPGTSGLLSSYNEQFF.

The chain combines TRBV20-1 with TRBJ2-7, with TRBD2 matching over 11 bases. The CDR3 length is 14 residues. The V gene's germline CDR1 is DFQATT and CDR2 SNEGSKA (reference sequence). After removal of 5 bases from V and 3 bases from J, the junction contained 6 bases not matched to a gene. CDR3 amino acids: CSAQHGTSGYEQYF. For the CDR3, the DNA is TGCAGTGCTCAACATGGGACTAGCGGCTACGAGCAGTACTTC.

This clonotype was counted between two and nine times. The chain uses TRBV20-1 and TRBJ1-1; D gene uncertain. Germline-derived CDR1 and CDR2 are DFQATT and SNEGSKA (reference sequence). This CDR3 has 14 amino acids. The V gene lost 6 bases and the J gene lost 0 bases, with 14 bases spanning the gap. This chain's CDR3 is CSALVGRMNTEAFF. The CDR3 DNA reads as TGCAGTGCGCTCGTCGGCAGGATGAACACTGAAGCTTTCTTT.

Only a few counts were recorded for this clonotype. The V gene is TRBV20-1, the J gene TRBJ2-5, with D uncertain. The CDR3 runs 10 residues. The V end lost 6 bases, the J end lost 4 bases, and 6 bases lay between the germline ends. Germline V gives CDR1 DFQATT, CDR2 SNEGSKA (reference sequence). The CDR3 nucleotides are TGCAGTGCCCCTGGAGAGACCCAGTACTTC. It encodes CSAPGETQYF.

The gene calls are TRBV5-6 and TRBJ2-7, with D perhaps matching TRBD2 (5 bases). V was clipped by 1 base and J by 3 bases, with 11 bases between them. Germline V gene sequence: CDR1 SGHDT, CDR2 YYEEEE. This CDR3 has 14 amino acids. The CDR3 DNA reads as TGTGCCAGCAGCTTGTATTCGGGGAACTACGAGCAGTACTTC. Encoded protein: CASSLYSGNYEQYF.

The chain is built from TRBV2 and TRBJ2-1, with 7 bases lining up with TRBD2. CDR1 is SNHLY and CDR2 is FYNNEI in the germline V gene. The CDR3 is 14 amino acids. The trim removed 7 bases at V and 7 bases at J, leaving 10 bases unmatched. The CDR3 DNA sequence: TGTGCCAGCAAGGGACTGGCGGGAGCGAATGAGCAGTTCTTC. Its translation: CASKGLAGANEQFF.

In its sample, this clonotype was seen a few times. This rearrangement joins TRBV20-1 to TRBJ1-3; D call uncertain. Germline assignment: CDR1 DFQATT and CDR2 SNEGSKA (reference sequence). The CDR3 has 16 amino acids. Between the trimmed V and J ends, which lost 1 base and 1 base, there was a span of 14 bases. The CDR3 loop is CSARVSSDSSGNTIYF. CDR3 bases: TGCAGTGCTAGAGTTAGCTCGGATTCATCTGGAAACACCATATATTTT.

This clonotype was seen a few times. The chain employs TRBV29-1 and TRBJ2-7, with a weak D call TRBD1 (6 bases). The CDR3 runs 11 residues. Per germline, CDR1 SQVTM and CDR2 ANQGSEA. Trimming shortened V by 3 bases and J by 8 bases, and 11 bases separated the two germline ends. The CDR3 sequence: CSVDLTGKQYF. Here the CDR3 DNA reads TGCAGCGTTGATTTAACAGGGAAGCAGTACTTC.

This chain connects TRBV10-3 to TRBJ1-1, with 9 positions matching TRBD1. The CDR3 is 14 residues long. V dropped 7 bases and J dropped 1; count of bases not matched to a gene: 4. Looked up from germline, CDR1 is ENHRY and CDR2 is SYGVKD. The CDR3 nucleotides read TGTGCCATCACTGTGGGACAGGGGAACACTGAAGCTTTCTTT. It encodes CAITVGQGNTEAFF.

This clonotype was seen more than once but under ten times. This chain links TRBV6-1 with TRBJ2-7, with D perhaps TRBD1 or TRBD2 (5 bases each). The CDR3 has 16 amino acids. Per the germline V gene, CDR1 is MNHNS and CDR2 is SASEGT. The V gene lost 5 bases and the J gene lost 0 bases, with 17 bases spanning the gap. This CDR3 reads CASSQPGRRSSYEQYF. The DNA of the CDR3 is TGTGCCAGCAGTCAACCGGGACGGCGATCCTCCTACGAGCAGTACTTC.

This clonotype has at least ten counts. The V and J genes are TRBV10-3 and TRBJ2-7; a weak D match, TRBD2 (7 bases). The CDR3 length is 14 residues. Germline V lookup: CDR1 ENHRY, CDR2 SYGVKD. V dropped 7 bases and J dropped 2 bases, with 15 bases sitting between them. The CDR3 protein is CAIMVGGPAYEQYF. In DNA, the CDR3 is TGTGCCATCATGGTGGGGGGGCCGGCCTACGAGCAGTACTTC.

This clonotype appeared a few times. The chain has TRBV12-3 or TRBV12-4 and TRBJ2-3, with D perhaps matching TRBD1 or TRBD2 (7 bases each). This CDR3 region has 16 residues. Trimming removed 1 base at V and 5 bases at J, with 16 bases between. CDR3 nucleotide sequence: TGTGCCAGCAGTTTAGTGTGGCAGGGGGGGGAAGATACGCAGTATTTT. Translated: CASSLVWQGGEDTQYF.

This clonotype was detected a few times. This chain joins TRBV20-1 and TRBJ2-7, with 7 bases fitting TRBD2. Germline V gene data show CDR1 as DFQATT and CDR2 as SNEGSKA (reference sequence). The CDR3 has 15 amino acids. Trimming at V came to 3 bases and at J to 3 bases, leaving 11 bases not matched to a gene. For the CDR3, the DNA is TGCAGTGCTAGTTCAATAGCGGGCGCTGGCTACGAGCAGTACTTC. It encodes CSASSIAGAGYEQYF.

This clonotype has at least ten counts. The gene calls are TRBV20-1 and TRBJ2-3, with D perhaps given as TRBD1 or TRBD2 (6 bases each). Germline CDR1 DFQATT, CDR2 SNEGSKA (reference sequence). There are 15 residues in the CDR3. V was trimmed by 3 bases and J by 4 bases, leaving 17 bases between them. In nucleotides, the CDR3 is TGCAGTGCTAGTGTAGGGGGGCCGGTATCAGATACGCAGTATTTT. As protein: CSASVGGPVSDTQYF.

This rearrangement joins TRBV6-2 or TRBV6-3 to TRBJ2-7; no definite D call. The CDR3 runs 16 residues. Germline V gene lookup returns CDR1 MNHEY and CDR2 SVGEGT. With 5 bases removed from V and 2 bases from J, the gap between germline ends came to 19 bases. In DNA, the CDR3 is TGTGCCAGCAGTAGAGAATCCAAGACTCCTACCTACGAGCAGTACTTC. Its translation is CASSRESKTPTYEQYF.

The rearrangement uses TRBV2 and TRBJ2-3; D not resolved. The CDR3 is 14 amino acids. The germline V and J ends were trimmed by 4 bases and 1 base, with 9 bases remaining between them. CDR1 and CDR2 (germline): SNHLY, FYNNEI. The CDR3 here is CASSATKGTDTQYF. The CDR3 bases are TGTGCCAGCAGTGCCACAAAGGGCACAGATACGCAGTATTTT.

The rearrangement links TRBV20-1 to TRBJ2-5; 12 bases are shared with TRBD1. The CDR3 is 16 residues long. The germline CDR1 and CDR2 sequences are DFQATT and SNEGSKA (reference sequence). V gave up 3 bases and J gave up 3 bases; unmatched junction bases: 8. CDR3 in amino acids: CSARKPGQGAKETQYF. The CDR3 DNA is TGCAGTGCTAGGAAGCCGGGACAGGGGGCAAAAGAGACCCAGTACTTC.